This T cell receptor beta chain is drawn from a study of CD8+CD57+ T cells in acquired aplastic anemia. Genomic DNA was employed as the template in profiling TCR beta VDJ and CDR3. TCRdb itself ran the reads through MiXCR, one entry per CDR3 protein. The sample lists about half a million distinct CDR3 sequences; around 33% were seen once. Individuals selected for sequencing had exhibited CD8+CD57+ cell expansion on flow cytometry. When blood sampling took place, the patients had received no therapy. Points from the study as a whole: Found in both controls and patients were almost 30 CD8+ CDR3 sequences.

The CDR3 runs to 13 residues. From germline, CDR1 is SGHTA and CDR2 FQGNSA. The germline V and J ends were trimmed by 4 bases and 8 bases, with 12 bases remaining between them. As concerns this clonotype: Its antigen is unidentified. This may stem from a read error, because a much larger clone lies one nucleotide away. A read error is likely, as this CDR3 ends without the conserved phenylalanine or tryptophan.

The source of this sequence is a human donor with aplastic anemia. The sample comprised sorted CD4+, CD8+, or CD8+CD57+ T cells (not recorded which) from PBMCs. This rearrangement joins TRBV7-2 to TRBJ2-1, with a weak D call TRBD1 (5 bases). CDR3 nucleotides: TGTGCCAGCAGCTCCCACGACAGCCATGAGCAGTTCCTC. Residues: CASSSHDSHEQFL.